The 5 T cell receptor beta chains listed next were all sequenced from one sample in a study of shared clonotypes between healthy human individuals (dated by TCRdb to 2020 to 2022). Receptor libraries were prepared by the immunoSEQ multiplex PCR assay. The table comes from immuneACCESS by way of TCRdb, which keeps in-frame sequences with V and J called. Part of the clones is missing from these tables; in studies checked, under half for an unresolved V gene and the rest for unknown reasons. This sample lists some 480,000 clones; 70% to 80% were detected once. Approximately 12% of the sample is taken by the ten largest. Sequenced sample: PBMCs. The receptor source for this set is a woman aged 35 to 49 in good health. Some clones in this sample may be carry-over from other donors' samples.

The CDR3 coding sequence is TGTGCCAGCAGAAAACAAGAGACCCAGTACTTC. It is translated as CASRKQETQYF. J is TRBJ2-5 and V is TRBV7-9, with D hard to call. V was pared by 6 bases and J by 2 bases, with 4 bases between. From germline, CDR1 is SEHNR and CDR2 FQNEAQ (reference sequence). There are 11 residues in the CDR3.

This clone was seen only once. This rearrangement joins TRBV6-1 to TRBJ1-5; tentatively, D is TRBD1 (6 bases). This CDR3 contains 14 residues. Per the germline V gene, CDR1 is MNHNS and CDR2 is SASEGT. V was shortened by 5 bases and J by 6 bases, with 14 bases between the two germline ends. The CDR3 nucleotides read TGTGCCAGCAGTTTTGGGGGGGCGGGTCAGCCCCAGCATTTT. This encodes CASSFGGAGQPQHF.

The V call is TRBV2, the J call TRBJ2-1; 13 bases fit TRBD2. The germline CDR1 and CDR2 sequences are SNHLY and FYNNEI. V lost 5 bases, J lost 9 bases, and 4 bases stayed unmatched. CDR3 length: 14 residues. In nucleotides, the CDR3 is TGTGCCAGCAGTTTGGGACTAGCGGGAAGTGAGCAGTTCTTC. It is translated as CASSLGLAGSEQFF.

J is TRBJ2-7 and V is TRBV18; D gene uncertain. Germline CDR1 and CDR2: KGHSH and LQKENI. CDR3 length: 14 residues. The V and J ends lost 2 bases and 2 bases respectively, with 10 bases between them. The chain's CDR3 is CASSPGLLTYEQYF. The CDR3 nucleotides read TGTGCCAGCTCACCAGGGCTACTTACCTACGAGCAGTACTTC.

This clone occurred once. The chain couples TRBV13 to TRBJ2-7; possibly TRBD1 or TRBD2 for D (6 bases each). The length of the CDR3 is 14 residues. Germline V gives CDR1 PRHDT, CDR2 FYEKMQ (reference sequence). Trimming took off 5 bases at V and 7 bases at J, with 18 bases between the two ends. The CDR3 protein is CASSRVGGAREQYF. The CDR3 DNA reads as TGTGCCAGCAGCAGGGTGGGGGGCGCGAGGGAGCAGTACTTC.